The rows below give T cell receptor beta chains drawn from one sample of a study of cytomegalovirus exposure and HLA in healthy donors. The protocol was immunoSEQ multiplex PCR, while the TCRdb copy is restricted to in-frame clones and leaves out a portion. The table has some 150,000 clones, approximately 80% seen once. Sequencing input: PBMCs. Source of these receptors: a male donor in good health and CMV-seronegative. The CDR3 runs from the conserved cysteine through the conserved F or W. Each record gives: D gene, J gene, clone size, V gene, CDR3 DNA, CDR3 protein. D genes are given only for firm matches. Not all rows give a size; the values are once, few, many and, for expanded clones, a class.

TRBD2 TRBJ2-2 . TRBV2 TGTGCCAGCAGGGATTTCGGGGGGACGAACACCGGGGAGCTGTTTTTT CASRDFGGTNTGELFF
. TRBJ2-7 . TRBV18 TGTGCCAGCTCATCAAACCCCGGGGAGGTCTACGAGCAGTACTTC CASSSNPGEVYEQYF
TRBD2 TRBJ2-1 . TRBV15 TGTGCCACCAGCAGAGATTTGGTTTTTCCGGGGGGGAACTACAATGAGCAGTTCTTC CATSRDLVFPGGNYNEQFF
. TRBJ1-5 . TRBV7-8 TGTGCCAGCAGCTTAGGGCAGGGCAATCAGCCCCAGCATTTT CASSLGQGNQPQHF
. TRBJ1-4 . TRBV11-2 TGTGCCAGCAACGATAGGCAGGCGGCAGGGGAAAAACTGTTTTTT CASNDRQAAGEKLFF
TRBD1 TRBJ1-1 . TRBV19 TGTGCCAGTAACCCAACCGGGACAGCAACATCTAACACTGAAGCTTTCTTT CASNPTGTATSNTEAFF
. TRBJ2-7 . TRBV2 TGTGCCACCTTCGGACGGGACTTCCTGACCTACGAGCAGTACTTC CATFGRDFLTYEQYF
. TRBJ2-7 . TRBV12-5 TGTGCTAGTGGTCGGACCGGGATATACTACGAGCAGTACTTC CASGRTGIYYEQYF
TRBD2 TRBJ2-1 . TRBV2 TGTGCCAGCAGTCCCTTAGGTAGCGGGGGGGGCAATGAGCAGTTCTTC CASSPLGSGGGNEQFF
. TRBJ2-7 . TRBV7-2 TGTGCCAGCAGCGTAGCCCCCTCCTCCTACGAGCAGTACTTC CASSVAPSSYEQYF
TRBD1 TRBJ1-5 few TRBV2 TGTGCCAGCAGTGGTACAGGGGGTGGTGGAAATCAGCCCCAGCATTTT CASSGTGGGGNQPQHF
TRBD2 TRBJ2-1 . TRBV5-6 TGTGCCAGCAGCCCGGGACTAGAGAACCTGGAGCAGTTCTTC CASSPGLENLEQFF
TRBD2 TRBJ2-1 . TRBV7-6 TGTGCCAGCAGCTTCCTAGCGGGAGTCAACAATGAGCAGTTCTTC CASSFLAGVNNEQFF
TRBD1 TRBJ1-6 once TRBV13 TGTGCCAGCAGCCCCAGGGGGCAGGGCTATAATTCACCCCTCCACTTT CASSPRGQGYNSPLHF
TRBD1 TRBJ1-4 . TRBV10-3 TGTGCCATCAGTGCGCCGGGACAGGGTAATGAAAAACTGTTTTTT CAISAPGQGNEKLFF
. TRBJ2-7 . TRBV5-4 TGTGCCAGCAGCCCCCCGGGGGCCTACGAGCAGTACTTC CASSPPGAYEQYF
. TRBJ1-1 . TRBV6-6 TGTGCCAGCAGGGCTGGAGGCGAGAACACTGAAGCTTTCTTT CASRAGGENTEAFF
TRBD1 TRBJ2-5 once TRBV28 TGTGCCAGCAGTTTCCAACAGGGGATAGGCCAAGAGACCCAGTACTTC CASSFQQGIGQETQYF
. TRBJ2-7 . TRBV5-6 TGTGCCAGCAGCTTGCGGGGTGGTGAGCAGTACTTC CASSLRGGEQYF
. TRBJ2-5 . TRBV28 TGTGCCAGCAGTTTTATCGTTGAGACCCAGTACTTC CASSFIVETQYF
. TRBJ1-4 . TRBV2 TGTGCCAGCAGTGTGCAGGGGGAAAAACTGTTTTTT CASSVQGEKLFF
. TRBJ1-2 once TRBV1 TGCACCAGCAGCCCCCCCGGGACATTCTATGGCTACACCTTC CTSSPPGTFYGYTF
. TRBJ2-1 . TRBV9 TGTGCCAGCAGCGAGGGGTGGTACAATGAGCAGTTCTTC CASSEGWYNEQFF
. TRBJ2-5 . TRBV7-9 TGTGCCAGCAGCTTAGGGCAGGCCCAAGAGACCCAGTACTTC CASSLGQAQETQYF
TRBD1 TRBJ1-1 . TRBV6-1 TGTGCCAGCAGTGAAGGGGGAACAGGGGGCTTGGCTTTCTTT CASSEGGTGGLAFF
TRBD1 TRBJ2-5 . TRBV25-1 TGTGCCACCGGGTGGGACAGGGGAGTTGTGGAGACCCAGTACTTC CATGWDRGVVETQYF
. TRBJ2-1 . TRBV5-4 TGTGCCAGCGGAACAGGGTTTGATGAGCAGTTCTTC CASGTGFDEQFF
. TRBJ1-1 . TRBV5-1 TGCGCCAGCAGCTTCGGACAATTGAACACTGAAGCTTTCTTT CASSFGQLNTEAFF
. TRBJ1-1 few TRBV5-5 TGTGCCAGCAGTTGGGCCATGAACACTGAAGCTTTCTTT CASSWAMNTEAFF
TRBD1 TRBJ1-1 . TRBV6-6 TGTGCCAGCAGTTTTTTGACAGGGGAAGCTTTCTTT CASSFLTGEAFF